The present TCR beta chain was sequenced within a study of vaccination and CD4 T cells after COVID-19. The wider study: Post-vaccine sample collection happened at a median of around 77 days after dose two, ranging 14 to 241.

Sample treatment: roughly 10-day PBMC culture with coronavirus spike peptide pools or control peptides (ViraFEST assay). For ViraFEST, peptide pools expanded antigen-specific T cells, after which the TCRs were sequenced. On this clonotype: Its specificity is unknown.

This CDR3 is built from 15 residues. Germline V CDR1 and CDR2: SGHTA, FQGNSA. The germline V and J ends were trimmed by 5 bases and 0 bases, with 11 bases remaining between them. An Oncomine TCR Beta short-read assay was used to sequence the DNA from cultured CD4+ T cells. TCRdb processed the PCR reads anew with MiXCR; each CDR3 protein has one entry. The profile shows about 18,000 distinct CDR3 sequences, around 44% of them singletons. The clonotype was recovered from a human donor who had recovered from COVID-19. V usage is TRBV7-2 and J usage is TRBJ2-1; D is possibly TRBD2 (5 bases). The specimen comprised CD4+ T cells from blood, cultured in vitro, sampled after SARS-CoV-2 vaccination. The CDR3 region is CASSRPGSSYNEQFF. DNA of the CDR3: TGTGCCAGCAGCCGCCCGGGGAGCTCCTACAATGAGCAGTTCTTC.